The entry that follows covers one TCR beta chain sequence. Antigen: not known. These data belong to a study of shared clonotypes between healthy human individuals. Study outcomes and limitations: On the whole, naive subsets had larger estimated richness than memory subsets had. Only blood was sampled; tissue repertoires likely differ.

TCRdb's table, derived via immunoSEQ multiplex PCR, lists solely in-frame clones and lacks some. In the table there are some 900,000 clones, approximately 80% of which are singletons. The TCR originated in a man between 18 and 35 years old in good health. Material: memory CD4+ T cells sorted from blood. Stated subset: CD45RA-negative fraction.

CDR3 nucleotides: TGTGCCAGCAGTCATAATCGGGACGGATACAATGAGCAGTTCTTC. Protein product: CASSHNRDGYNEQFF. This chain links TRBV6-5 with TRBJ2-1; D may match TRBD1 or TRBD2 (5 bases each). There are 15 residues in the CDR3. Deletions cut 5 bases from V and 4 bases from J, with 15 bases between. Germline V CDR1 and CDR2: MNHEY, SVGAGI.